Following are 30 T cell receptor beta chains from one sample sequenced in a study of beta chain features in type 1 diabetes. Isolated RNA was reverse transcribed in full, so expressed TCRB transcripts were sequenced. TCRdb keeps only in-frame clones here, not all; method: immunoSEQ multiplex PCR. The sample holds about 900,000 clones, 15% to 20% seen once. Sequencing used naive CD4+ T cells from blood. These TCRs come from a young woman in good health.

The V and J genes are TRBV28 and TRBJ1-2; D perhaps matches TRBD1 (5 bases). This CDR3 spans 15 amino acids. The germline V and J ends were trimmed by 4 bases and 0 bases, with 12 bases remaining between them. Looked up from germline, CDR1 is MDHEN and CDR2 is SYDVKM. The CDR3 loop is CASSSYGTTNYGYTF. The DNA of the CDR3 is TGTGCCAGCAGTTCGTACGGGACGACTAACTATGGCTACACCTTC.

This clone has more than one count but fewer than ten. The V gene is TRBV11-2, the J gene TRBJ1-2, with D perhaps TRBD1 (6 bases). Germline CDR1 and CDR2: SGHAT and FQNNGV. With 4 bases removed from V and 6 bases from J, the gap between germline ends came to 15 bases. CDR3 length: 14 amino acids. CDR3 DNA: TGTGCCAGCAGCTGGGGGCAGGGAGTCAATGGCTACACCTTC. Amino acids: CASSWGQGVNGYTF.

This chain connects TRBV5-1 to TRBJ1-1; possible D gene TRBD1, 5 bases. Germline V CDR1 and CDR2: SGHRS, YFSETQ. Trimming pared 0 bases from V and 0 bases from J, leaving 9 bases between. The CDR3 has 15 amino acids. CDR3: CASSLVGPMNTEAFF. DNA for the CDR3: TGCGCCAGCAGCTTGGTGGGACCGATGAACACTGAAGCTTTCTTT.

This clone was found a few times. The chain combines TRBV7-9 with TRBJ1-1; no firm D call. The germline gives CDR1 SEHNR, CDR2 FQNEAQ (reference sequence). This CDR3 spans 14 amino acids. The V end was cut by 4 bases, the J end by 1 base, with 10 bases between. CDR3 bases: TGTGCCAGCAGCTCGCAGGAACGGAACACTGAAGCTTTCTTT. It encodes CASSSQERNTEAFF.

This clone was counted a few times. The CDR3 reads CASSLTTGSNEQFF. In DNA, the CDR3 is TGTGCCAGCAGCTTAACCACAGGGTCCAATGAGCAGTTCTTC. V usage is TRBV7-9 and J usage is TRBJ2-1, with D perhaps matching TRBD1 (6 bases). Germline V lookup: CDR1 SEHNR, CDR2 FQNEAQ (reference sequence). The CDR3 sequence is 14 residues long. V lost 2 bases and J 6 bases, leaving 11 bases between the germline ends.

The CDR3 region has the DNA TGCGCCAGCAGCGACGACAGGTCCACCGGGGAGCTGTTTTTT. Translating it yields CASSDDRSTGELFF. V and J are TRBV5-1 and TRBJ2-2; a weak D match, TRBD1 (6 bases). In germline, CDR1 is SGHRS, CDR2 YFSETQ. V was shortened by 4 bases and J by 4 bases, with 11 bases between the two germline ends. The CDR3 spans 14 residues. Full variable domain (missing parts from reference TRBV5-1 and TRBJ2-2): KAGVTQTPRYLIKTRGQQVTLSCSPISGHRSVSWYQQTPGQGLQFLFEYFSETQRNKGNFPGRFSGRQFSNSRSEMNVSTLELGDSALYLCASSDDRSTGELFFGEGSRLTVL.

In nucleotides, the CDR3 is TGCGCCAGCAGCTTGGTCAGGGGAACTAATGAAAAACTGTTTTTT. It yields the protein CASSLVRGTNEKLFF. J is TRBJ1-4 and V is TRBV5-1, with D possibly being TRBD1 (6 bases). V was shortened by 0 bases and J by 1 base, with 7 bases between the two germline ends. The germline gives CDR1 SGHRS, CDR2 YFSETQ. The CDR3 length is 15 residues.

The chain employs TRBV28 and TRBJ2-6; D assignment may be TRBD1 or TRBD2 (5 bases each). The CDR3 loop spans 19 amino acids. With 1 base removed from V and 0 bases from J, the gap between germline ends came to 16 bases. Germline-derived CDR1 and CDR2 are MDHEN and SYDVKM. The CDR3 DNA sequence: TGTGCCAGCAGTTTATCCTCGGCCCGGGGCCGCTCTGGGGCCAACGTCCTGACTTTC. Translated: CASSLSSARGRSGANVLTF.

This clone was picked up a small number of times. The sample contains more than one DNA sequence encoding this CDR3. The rearrangement uses TRBV7-9 and TRBJ2-5, with D unresolved. Trimming shortened V by 3 bases and J by 5 bases, and 4 bases separated the two germline ends. The CDR3 runs to 11 residues. In germline, CDR1 is SEHNR, CDR2 FQNEAQ (reference sequence). DNA of the CDR3: TGTGCCAGCAGCTTGTATGAGACCCAGTACTTC. Translating gives CASSLYETQYF.

In regard to this clone: This same CDR3 is encoded by further DNA sequences in the sample. The J gene is TRBJ2-1, the V gene TRBV5-4, with 8 bases aligning to TRBD2. The CDR3 length is 15 residues. V was clipped by 3 bases and J by 4 bases; unmatched bases: 6. Per germline, CDR1 SGHNT and CDR2 YYREEE (reference sequence). CDR3 nucleotide sequence: TGTGCCAGCAGCTCAGGACTAGCATCTTACAATGAGCAGTTCTTC. Its protein product is CASSSGLASYNEQFF.

This clone was picked up a small number of times. The chain links TRBV6-5 to TRBJ2-2; 10 nucleotides match TRBD2. The length of the CDR3 is 15 residues. V lost 6 bases and J lost 7; bases outside the gene matches: 8. Germline CDR1 is MNHEY and CDR2 is SVGAGI. The DNA for the CDR3 is TGTGCCAGCAGGCTAGCGGGAGCGGGGAGCGGGGAGCTGTTTTTT. The encoded protein is CASRLAGAGSGELFF.

This chain connects TRBV28 to TRBJ1-2; unclear D gene. V gave up 6 bases and J gave up 4 bases, with 21 bases separating them. CDR1 and CDR2 (germline): MDHEN, SYDVKM. The CDR3 runs 16 residues. The CDR3 DNA reads as TGTGCCAGCAGGGGTATGTGGGATACAGCTATCTATGGCTACACCTTC. Amino acid sequence: CASRGMWDTAIYGYTF.

The table lists this clone with a few counts. The chain couples TRBV28 to TRBJ1-5; D is uncertain. This CDR3 spans 12 amino acids. CDR1 and CDR2 (germline): MDHEN, SYDVKM. The V and J ends lost 10 bases and 0 bases respectively, with 7 bases between them. CDR3 residues: CATSSSNQPQHF. Written as DNA, the CDR3 is TGTGCCACAAGTAGTAGCAATCAGCCCCAGCATTTT.

This clone was seen a handful of times. The genes are TRBV7-2 and TRBJ2-7; tentative D call: TRBD2 (6 bases). CDR1 and CDR2 from the germline V gene are SGHTA and FQGNSA. V was shortened by 1 base and J by 7 bases, with 20 bases between the two germline ends. The CDR3 runs to 16 residues. CDR3 in DNA: TGTGCCAGCAGCTTAGTTGCGGGAAGGAGGTCTGGTGAGCAGTACTTC. Translation gives CASSLVAGRRSGEQYF. Based on the CDR3 plus reference TRBV7-2 and TRBJ2-7, the full variable domain is GAGVSQSPSNKVTEKGKDVELRCDPISGHTALYWYRQSLGQGLEFLIYFQGNSAPDKSGLPSDRFSAERTGGSVSTLTIQRTQQEDSAVYLCASSLVAGRRSGEQYFGPGTRLTVT.

This clone was counted between two and nine times. V gene TRBV7-2 combines with J gene TRBJ1-3; 7 nucleotides align to TRBD1. Germline V lookup: CDR1 SGHTA, CDR2 FQGNSA. J was trimmed by 0 bases and V by 2 bases; bases with no gene match: 7. The CDR3 totals 17 residues. CDR3 coding DNA: TGTGCCAGCAGCTTATCCACAGGGGCCCTCTCTGGAAACACCATATATTTT. Amino acid sequence: CASSLSTGALSGNTIYF.

This clone was counted only a few times. In DNA, the CDR3 is TGTGCCAGCAGCAAAGAAGACAGGGGATATGGTCAGCCCCAGCATTTT. This translates into CASSKEDRGYGQPQHF. The chain links TRBV21-1 to TRBJ1-5; the DNA was not compared with TRBD1, the D call given in the table. TRBV21-1 is a listed pseudogene. The CDR3 is 16 residues long.

The chain links TRBV10-1 to TRBJ2-2, with TRBD2 as a possible D gene (6 bases). Per germline, CDR1 WNHNN and CDR2 SYGVQD (reference sequence). This CDR3 comprises 15 residues. V lost 2 bases and J 5 bases, leaving 12 bases between the germline ends. CDR3 DNA sequence: TGCGCCAGCAGTGAGATGCGGGGAGGAACCGGGGAGCTGTTTTTT. Protein sequence: CASSEMRGGTGELFF.

The chain recombines TRBV18 with TRBJ2-5; D perhaps matches TRBD2 (6 bases). The V and J ends lost 5 bases and 4 bases respectively, with 17 bases between them. Per germline, CDR1 KGHSH and CDR2 LQKENI. The CDR3 is 15 residues long. Here the CDR3 reads CASSTIPGRVETQYF. The CDR3 bases are TGTGCCAGCTCAACGATCCCCGGGAGAGTAGAGACCCAGTACTTC.

This clone was picked up a small number of times. The CDR3 spells CASSRGQALSGANVLTF. CDR3 in DNA: TGTGCCAGCAGCCGTGGACAAGCCCTCTCTGGGGCCAACGTCCTGACTTTC. The chain joins TRBV7-9 to TRBJ2-6; possibly TRBD1 for D (5 bases). Trimming shortened V by 5 bases and J by 0 bases, and 14 bases separated the two germline ends. This CDR3 contains 17 residues. Germline CDR1 and CDR2: SEHNR and FQNEAQ (reference sequence).

CDR3 region: CATSREALTADTQYF. The DNA of the CDR3 is TGTGCCACCAGCAGAGAGGCGCTGACAGCAGATACGCAGTATTTT. The chain employs TRBV15 and TRBJ2-3; D perhaps matches TRBD1 (5 bases). This CDR3 contains 15 residues. Germline V gives CDR1 LNHNV, CDR2 YYDKDF (reference sequence). With 0 bases removed from V and 4 bases from J, the gap between germline ends came to 11 bases.

The rearrangement joins TRBV11-2 to TRBJ2-7; 9 bases agree with TRBD2. Germline loops: CDR1 SGHAT, CDR2 FQNNGV. This CDR3 comprises 15 residues. V was clipped by 2 bases and J by 2 bases; unmatched bases: 4. CDR3 protein: CASSLRGRGTYEQYF. In DNA form, the CDR3 reads TGTGCCAGCAGCTTACGCGGGAGGGGTACCTACGAGCAGTACTTC.

This clone was seen only a few times. The chain has TRBV18 and TRBJ2-5, with D perhaps TRBD1 or TRBD2 (5 bases each). Trimming removed 3 bases at V and 2 bases at J, with 19 bases between. The CDR3 covers 17 residues. The germline V gene has CDR1 KGHSH and CDR2 LQKENI. For the CDR3, the DNA is TGTGCCAGCTCACCCAACGTGGGACGGGCCGGACAAGAGACCCAGTACTTC. Amino acids: CASSPNVGRAGQETQYF.

The table lists this clone with a few counts. The gene calls are TRBV7-9 and TRBJ2-1, with D maybe TRBD2 (5 bases). The length of the CDR3 is 15 residues. The V end lost 3 bases, the J end lost 2 bases, and 11 bases lay between the germline ends. Germline V gives CDR1 SEHNR, CDR2 FQNEAQ (reference sequence). The CDR3 region has the DNA TGTGCCAGCAGCTTTATTGCGGGTACCTACAATGAGCAGTTCTTC. Protein: CASSFIAGTYNEQFF.

This clone was seen a few times. This chain connects TRBV28 to TRBJ2-7; 9 positions agree with TRBD1. The CDR3 extends over 15 amino acids. Germline-derived CDR1 and CDR2 are MDHEN and SYDVKM. Trimming took 6 bases from V and 7 from J; bases not matched to a gene: 13. The CDR3 spells CASRDLRQGVWEQYF. CDR3 nucleotides: TGTGCCAGCAGGGATCTGCGACAGGGGGTTTGGGAGCAGTACTTC.

This clone has a handful of counts. The genes are TRBV15 and TRBJ2-7, with TRBD1 identical over 7 bases. The CDR3 consists of 17 residues. J was trimmed by 2 bases and V by 1 base; bases with no gene match: 11. Per germline, CDR1 LNHNV and CDR2 YYDKDF (reference sequence). Here the CDR3 reads CATSRGGGGWAPYEQYF. The CDR3 DNA sequence: TGTGCCACCAGCAGAGGAGGGGGCGGATGGGCCCCCTACGAGCAGTACTTC.

This clone occurred a few times. The chain employs TRBV2 and TRBJ1-1, with a weak D call TRBD1 (5 bases). The CDR3 has 16 residues. Trimming cost V 3 bases and J 4 bases, with 18 bases left between them. Germline assignment: CDR1 SNHLY and CDR2 FYNNEI. The DNA for the CDR3 is TGTGCCAGCAGTGACGCGCGACCGGGACTGGGCACTGAAGCTTTCTTT. This codes for CASSDARPGLGTEAFF. Combining the CDR3 with reference TRBV2 and TRBJ1-1 gives the whole variable domain EPEVTQTPSHQVTQMGQEVILRCVPISNHLYFYWYRQILGQKVEFLVSFYNNEISEKSEIFDDQFSVERPDGSNFTLKIRSTKLEDSAMYFCASSDARPGLGTEAFFGQGTRLTVV.

This clone was seen only a few times. The sample has other DNA sequences that encode this CDR3 too. The CDR3 nucleotides are TGTGCCAGCAGCCCCGGACTAGCGGGAGTCGGGGAGCAGTACTTC. Its translation: CASSPGLAGVGEQYF. The chain uses TRBV5-4 and TRBJ2-7, with TRBD2 identical over 13 bases. The V segment lost 4 bases and the J segment 7 bases; nucleotides outside the gene matches: 8. The length of the CDR3 is 15 residues. The germline gives CDR1 SGHNT, CDR2 YYREEE (reference sequence).

The rearrangement joins TRBV2 to TRBJ1-2; 11 nucleotides align to TRBD1. V was clipped by 6 bases and J by 7 bases; unmatched bases: 10. The germline V gene has CDR1 SNHLY and CDR2 FYNNEI. CDR3 length: 15 residues. The CDR3 bases are TGTGCCAGCAGACCACCCGGACAGGGGGCAGGTGGCTACACCTTC. This gives the protein CASRPPGQGAGGYTF.

This clone was observed a few times. The chain couples TRBV5-1 to TRBJ2-4, with unresolved D. The V gene's germline CDR1 is SGHRS and CDR2 YFSETQ. This CDR3 is built from 15 residues. The V end was cut by 0 bases, the J end by 10 bases, with 17 bases between. For the CDR3, the DNA is TGCGCCAGCAGCTTGGAACCAGTTTCGTCTCGTATTCAGTACTTC. Protein product: CASSLEPVSSRIQYF.

This clone was found a few times. The chain is built from TRBV28 and TRBJ2-7, with 11 bases that match TRBD2. The CDR3 is made up of 15 amino acids. Losses at the gene ends were 6 bases for V and 6 bases for J; bases not matched to a gene: 10. The germline gives CDR1 MDHEN, CDR2 SYDVKM. The CDR3 protein is CASRYRTSGSSEQYF. The CDR3 DNA follows: TGTGCCAGCAGATATCGGACTAGCGGGTCGTCCGAGCAGTACTTC.